The clone carrying this T cell receptor beta chain was observed a single time. Its antigen is not known. The sample belongs to a study of vaccination and CD4 T cells after COVID-19. V dropped 8 bases and J dropped 4 bases, with 11 bases sitting between them. Germline-derived CDR1 and CDR2 are SQVTM and ANQGSEA. The CDR3 consists of 11 residues. Treatment described: roughly 10-day PBMC culture with coronavirus spike peptide pools or control peptides (ViraFEST assay). Unexposed donor CD4+ T cells predated the COVID-19 pandemic, collected 2011-2018. The authors cultured approximately 2 million PBMCs per well with about 9.6 IU/ml IL-2 and about 9.9 ug/ml peptide pools. The Oncomine TCR Beta short-read assay sequenced DNA from cultured CD4+ T cells. Scientists extracted genomic DNA from CD4+ T cells grown in culture. Each CDR3 protein gets one entry after TCRdb re-called the PCR reads with MiXCR. The data contain more than 2,000 distinct CDR3 sequences, 15% to 20% of them singletons.

Sequenced material: CD4+ T cells from blood, cultured in vitro. V and J are TRBV29-1 and TRBJ1-2; TRBD1 is a possible D gene (5 bases). The receptor was derived from a human donor in good health. The CDR3 loop reads CSIGTGYGYTF. The CDR3 DNA follows: TGCAGCATCGGGACTGGCTATGGCTACACCTTC.